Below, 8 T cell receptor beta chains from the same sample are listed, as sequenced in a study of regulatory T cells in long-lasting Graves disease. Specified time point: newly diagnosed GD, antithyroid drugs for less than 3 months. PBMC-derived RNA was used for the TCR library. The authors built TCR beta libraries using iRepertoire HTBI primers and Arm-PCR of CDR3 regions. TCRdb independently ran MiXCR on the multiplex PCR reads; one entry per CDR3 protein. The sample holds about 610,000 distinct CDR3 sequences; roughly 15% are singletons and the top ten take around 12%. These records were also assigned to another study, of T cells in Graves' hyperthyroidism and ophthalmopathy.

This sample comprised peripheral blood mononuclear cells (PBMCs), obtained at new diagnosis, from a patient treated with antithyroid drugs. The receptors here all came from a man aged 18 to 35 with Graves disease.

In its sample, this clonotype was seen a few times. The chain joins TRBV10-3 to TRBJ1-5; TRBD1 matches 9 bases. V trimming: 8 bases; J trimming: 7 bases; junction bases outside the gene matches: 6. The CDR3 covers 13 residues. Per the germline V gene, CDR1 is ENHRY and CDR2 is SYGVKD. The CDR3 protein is CAIGQGIDQPQHF. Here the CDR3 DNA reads TGTGCCATCGGACAGGGGATCGACCAGCCCCAGCATTTT.

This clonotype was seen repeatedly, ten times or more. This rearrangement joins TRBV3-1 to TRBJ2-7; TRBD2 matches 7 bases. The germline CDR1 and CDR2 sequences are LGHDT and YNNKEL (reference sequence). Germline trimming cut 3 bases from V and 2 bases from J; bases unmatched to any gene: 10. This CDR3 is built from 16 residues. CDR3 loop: CASSHGEGGSPYEQYF. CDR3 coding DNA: TGTGCCAGCAGCCATGGGGAGGGCGGGAGCCCCTACGAGCAGTACTTC.

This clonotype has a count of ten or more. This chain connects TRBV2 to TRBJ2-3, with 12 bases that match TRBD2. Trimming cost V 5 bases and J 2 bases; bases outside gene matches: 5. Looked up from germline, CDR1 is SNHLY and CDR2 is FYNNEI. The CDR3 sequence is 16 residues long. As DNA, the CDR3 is TGTGCCAGCAGTCGCGGACTAGCGGGATTCACAGATACGCAGTATTTT. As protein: CASSRGLAGFTDTQYF. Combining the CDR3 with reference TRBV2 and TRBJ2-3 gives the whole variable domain EPEVTQTPSHQVTQMGQEVILRCVPISNHLYFYWYRQILGQKVEFLVSFYNNEISEKSEIFDDQFSVERPDGSNFTLKIRSTKLEDSAMYFCASSRGLAGFTDTQYFGPGTRLTVL.

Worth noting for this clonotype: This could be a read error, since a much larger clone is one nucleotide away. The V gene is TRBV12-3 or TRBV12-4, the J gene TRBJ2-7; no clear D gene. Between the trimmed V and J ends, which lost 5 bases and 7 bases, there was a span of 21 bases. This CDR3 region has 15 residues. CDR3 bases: TGTGCCAGCAGTAACTGGGCTGACTCCTACAATGAGCAGTACTTC. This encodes CASSNWADSYNEQYF.

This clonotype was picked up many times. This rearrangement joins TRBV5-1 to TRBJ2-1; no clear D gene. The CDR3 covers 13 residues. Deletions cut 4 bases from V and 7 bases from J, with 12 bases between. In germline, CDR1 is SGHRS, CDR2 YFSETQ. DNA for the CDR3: TGCGCCAGCAGCGCCAACTATGAGAATGAGCAGTTCTTC. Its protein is CASSANYENEQFF.

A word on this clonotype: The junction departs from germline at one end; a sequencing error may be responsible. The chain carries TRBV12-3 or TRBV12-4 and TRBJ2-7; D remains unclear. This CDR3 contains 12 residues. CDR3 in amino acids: CTSSLVVSFKYF. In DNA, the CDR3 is TGTACCAGCAGTTTGGTTGTCAGTTTTAAGTACTTC.

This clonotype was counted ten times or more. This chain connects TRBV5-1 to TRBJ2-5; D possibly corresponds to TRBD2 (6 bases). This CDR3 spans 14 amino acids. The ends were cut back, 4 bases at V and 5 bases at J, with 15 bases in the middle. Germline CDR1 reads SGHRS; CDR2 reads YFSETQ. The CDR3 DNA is TGCGCCAGCAGCCCGGCGGCTAGCGCGGAGACCCAGTACTTC. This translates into CASSPAASAETQYF.

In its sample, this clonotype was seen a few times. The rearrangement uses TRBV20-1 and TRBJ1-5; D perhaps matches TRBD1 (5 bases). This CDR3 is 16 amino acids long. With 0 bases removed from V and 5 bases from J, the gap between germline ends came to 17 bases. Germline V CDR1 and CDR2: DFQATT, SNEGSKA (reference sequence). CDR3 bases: TGCAGTGCTAGAGATCCCCGGGACGTACACGATCAGCCCCAGCATTTT. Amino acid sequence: CSARDPRDVHDQPQHF.